This TCR beta chain was captured by sequencing in a study of cytomegalovirus exposure and HLA in healthy donors. Study-wide background: Genetic ancestry analysis placed more than 80% of the approximately 400 donors that were genotyped in the Caucasian-associated cluster.

In the case of this clone: Its matching antigen is unknown.

CDR1 SGHRS and CDR2 YFSETQ come from the germline V gene. The ends were cut back, 0 bases at V and 8 bases at J, with 8 bases in the middle. This CDR3 comprises 12 residues. Primers included in the PCR were 60 Vbeta and 13 Jbeta primers. Assay used: immunoSEQ multiplex PCR; TCRdb lists only in-frame clones, some missing. This table has about 55,000 clones, 70% to 85% appearing once. General study results and limits: Data from an earlier analysis indicated that most TCR beta V segments were productive either about 87% or about 30% of the time. By HLA locus, TCR association rates varied in a later analysis, with DRB1 showing the most and HLA-C the fewest.

This sequence originates from a man aged 25-45 years in good health and CMV-seronegative. This chain links TRBV5-1 with TRBJ1-2; no firm D call. Specimen: PBMCs. The CDR3 region is CASSLGSGGYTF. In DNA, the CDR3 is TGCGCCAGCAGCTTGGGTTCGGGAGGCTACACCTTC.